This T cell receptor beta chain derives from a study of cytomegalovirus exposure and HLA in healthy donors. With 0 bases removed from V and 2 bases from J, the gap between germline ends came to 11 bases. Germline assignment: CDR1 ENHRY and CDR2 SYGVKD. The CDR3 has 16 amino acids. Whole-study results and caveats: Judged likely to be a sequencing artifact was a cluster of highly shared sequence variants. A missense DCLRE1C variant was associated with V- and J-gene trimming of TCR beta chains in a later analysis, and an independent cohort replicated the association.

In the case of this clone: The antigen is undetermined.

PCR was performed using 60 Vbeta and 13 Jbeta primers. Using immunoSEQ multiplex PCR, the repertoire was profiled, and TCRdb retains in-frame clones only, with some absent. The table has some 130,000 clones, roughly four fifths seen once. The chain joins TRBV10-3 to TRBJ1-5, with D hard to call. The source is a male donor in good health and CMV-seronegative. Input material: PBMCs. This CDR3 reads CAISESAGMGNQPQHF. The CDR3 nucleotides are TGTGCCATCAGTGAGTCAGCGGGAATGGGCAATCAGCCCCAGCATTTT.